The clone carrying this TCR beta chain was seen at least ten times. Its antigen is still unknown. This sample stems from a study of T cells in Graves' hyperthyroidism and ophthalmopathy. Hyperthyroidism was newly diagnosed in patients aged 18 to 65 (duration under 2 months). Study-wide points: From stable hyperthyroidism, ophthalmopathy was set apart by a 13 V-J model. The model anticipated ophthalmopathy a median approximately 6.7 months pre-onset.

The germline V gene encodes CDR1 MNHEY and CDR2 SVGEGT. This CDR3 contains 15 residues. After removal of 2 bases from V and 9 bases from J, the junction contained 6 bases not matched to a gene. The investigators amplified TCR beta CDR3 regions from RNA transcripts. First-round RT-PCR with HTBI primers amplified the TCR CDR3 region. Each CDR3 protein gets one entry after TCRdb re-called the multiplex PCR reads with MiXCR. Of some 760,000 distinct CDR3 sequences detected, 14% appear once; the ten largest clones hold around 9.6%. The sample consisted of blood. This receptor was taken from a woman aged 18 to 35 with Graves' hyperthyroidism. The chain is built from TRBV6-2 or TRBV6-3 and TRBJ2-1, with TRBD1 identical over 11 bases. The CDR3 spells CASSYPDRGQGEQFF. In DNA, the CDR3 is TGTGCCAGCAGTTACCCGGACAGGGGGCAGGGTGAGCAGTTCTTC.